This is a list of T cell receptor beta chains from one sample in a study of cytomegalovirus exposure and HLA in healthy donors. TCRdb keeps only in-frame clones here, not all; method: immunoSEQ multiplex PCR. The sample lists 140,000 or so clones; 74% were seen once. Source material: PBMCs. These TCRs come from a man aged 18 to 30 in good health and CMV-seropositive. CDR3s include the opening cysteine and the closing phenylalanine or tryptophan. A D gene is named only where the DNA matches it firmly. Clone size, where shown, is once, few, many, or a class for clones that have expanded.

d_call | j_call | v_call | clone_size | cdr3_aa | cdr3_nt
TRBD1 | TRBJ1-3 | TRBV4-3 | - | CASSQDAGFGTGVGNTIYF | TGCGCCAGCAGCCAAGATGCGGGGTTCGGGACAGGGGTGGGAAACACCATATATTTT
- | TRBJ1-2 | TRBV19 | - | CASRQELRYTF | TGTGCCAGTAGACAGGAGCTACGTTACACCTTC
TRBD1 | TRBJ2-7 | TRBV18 | - | CASSLYRGELYEQYF | TGTGCCAGCTCACTCTACAGGGGAGAGTTATACGAGCAGTACTTC
- | TRBJ2-7 | TRBV28 | - | CASSSTYYEQYF | TGTGCCAGCAGTTCGACATACTACGAGCAGTACTTC
TRBD2 | TRBJ2-5 | TRBV11-2 | - | CASSSSGGAYQETQYF | TGTGCCAGCAGCTCTAGCGGGGGGGCCTACCAAGAGACCCAGTACTTC
TRBD2 | TRBJ2-1 | TRBV14 | - | CASSPLAGVHREQFF | TGTGCCAGCAGCCCCCTAGCGGGAGTGCACCGGGAGCAGTTCTTC
TRBD2 | TRBJ2-7 | TRBV5-1 | - | CASSLLVGGRKNEQYF | TGCGCCAGCAGCCTGTTGGTTGGCGGGAGAAAGAACGAGCAGTACTTC
- | TRBJ2-2 | TRBV7-9 | - | CASRYSDTGELFF | TGTGCCAGCAGGTACTCGGACACCGGGGAGCTGTTTTTT
- | TRBJ1-5 | TRBV4-2 | - | CASSQVSQRGNQPQHF | TGTGCCAGCAGCCAAGTATCGCAGAGGGGCAATCAGCCCCAGCATTTT
- | TRBJ2-1 | TRBV7-9 | - | CASSLGIQANQGDNEQFF | TGTGCCAGCAGCTTAGGGATACAGGCAAATCAGGGCGACAATGAGCAGTTCTTC
- | TRBJ2-1 | TRBV5-1 | - | CASSLRQVESYNEQFF | TGCGCCAGCAGCTTGCGGCAGGTAGAGTCCTACAATGAGCAGTTCTTC
TRBD2 | TRBJ2-7 | TRBV30 | once | CAWSGRAGAPYEQYF | TGTGCCTGGAGTGGAAGAGCGGGAGCTCCCTACGAGCAGTACTTC
TRBD1 | TRBJ2-2 | TRBV5-4 | - | CASSSDRGPGGELFF | TGTGCCAGCAGCTCCGACAGGGGGCCCGGCGGGGAGCTGTTTTTT
TRBD2 | TRBJ2-7 | TRBV5-6 | - | CASSLRTSGVSGSYEQYF | TGTGCCAGCAGCCTTCGGACTAGCGGGGTTTCAGGCTCCTACGAGCAGTACTTC
TRBD2 | TRBJ2-7 | TRBV13 | - | CASSWTSAEQYF | TGTGCCAGCAGCTGGACTAGCGCCGAGCAGTACTTC
- | TRBJ2-1 | TRBV29-1 | few | CSVDPGLGYNEQFF | TGCAGCGTTGACCCAGGGCTAGGCTACAATGAGCAGTTCTTC
TRBD1 | TRBJ2-2 | TRBV2 | - | CASSETGESGELFF | TGTGCCAGCAGCGAGACAGGGGAGAGCGGGGAGCTGTTTTTT
- | TRBJ1-2 | TRBV28 | - | CASSLRETTNYGYTF | TGTGCCAGCAGTTTGCGGGAGACCACTAACTATGGCTACACCTTC
TRBD1 | TRBJ2-1 | TRBV5-8 | - | CASILGLDRGSDEQFF | TGTGCCAGCATCCTGGGTTTGGACAGGGGGTCGGATGAGCAGTTCTTC
- | TRBJ1-1 | TRBV9 | - | CASSAHRDTEAFF | TGTGCCAGCAGCGCACACAGGGACACTGAAGCTTTCTTT
- | TRBJ1-2 | TRBV18 | - | CASSPGATEDGYTF | TGTGCCAGCTCACCAGGGGCTACGGAAGATGGCTACACCTTC
- | TRBJ1-5 | TRBV7-3 | - | CASSPDNNQPQHF | TGTGCCAGCAGCCCCGACAACAATCAGCCCCAGCATTTT
TRBD1 | TRBJ2-7 | TRBV29-1 | - | CSVWDRVYEQYF | TGCAGCGTTTGGGACAGGGTTTACGAGCAGTACTTC
- | TRBJ1-2 | TRBV7-2 | - | CASSPRVERGGYTF | TGTGCCAGCAGCCCGCGGGTCGAGCGAGGGGGCTACACCTTC
TRBD1 | TRBJ2-2 | TRBV11-3 | - | CASSLGGQSTGELFF | TGTGCCAGCAGCTTAGGGGGACAGTCCACCGGGGAGCTGTTTTTT
TRBD1 | TRBJ1-4 | TRBV15 | - | CATSRPGQGGEKLFF | TGTGCCACCAGCAGACCGGGACAGGGTGGTGAAAAACTGTTTTTT
TRBD2 | TRBJ2-1 | TRBV18 | - | CASSPLGLAGEQFF | TGTGCCAGCTCACCGCTCGGACTAGCGGGCGAGCAGTTCTTC
- | TRBJ1-4 | TRBV11-2 | - | CASRRMSSTNEKLFF | TGTGCCAGCCGTCGTATGTCTTCAACTAATGAAAAACTGTTTTTT
- | TRBJ2-1 | TRBV29-1 | few | CSVELAGSYNEQFF | TGCAGCGTTGAACTAGCTGGTTCCTACAATGAGCAGTTCTTC
TRBD1 | TRBJ2-6 | TRBV18 | - | CASRPDRTSSGANVLTF | TGTGCCAGCCGACCGGACAGGACCAGCTCTGGGGCCAACGTCCTGACTTTC
- | TRBJ2-5 | TRBV6-5 | - | CASSSRGTQYF | TGTGCCAGCAGTTCCCGGGGGACCCAGTACTTC
- | TRBJ2-7 | TRBV10-3 | few | CAISETGHLSYEQYF | TGTGCCATCAGTGAGACAGGACACCTCTCCTACGAGCAGTACTTC
- | TRBJ1-6 | TRBV2 | - | CASSERGSTTYNSPLHF | TGTGCCAGCAGTGAAAGGGGCTCCACTACCTATAATTCACCCCTCCACTTT